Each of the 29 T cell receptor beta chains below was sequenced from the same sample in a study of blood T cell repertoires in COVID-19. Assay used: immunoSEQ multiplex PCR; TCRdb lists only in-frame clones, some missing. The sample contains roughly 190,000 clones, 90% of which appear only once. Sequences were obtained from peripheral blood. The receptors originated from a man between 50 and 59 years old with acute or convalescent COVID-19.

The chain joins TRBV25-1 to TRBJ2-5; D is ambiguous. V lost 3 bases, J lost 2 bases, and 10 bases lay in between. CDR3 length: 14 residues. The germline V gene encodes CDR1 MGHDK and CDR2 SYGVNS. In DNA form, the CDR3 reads TGTGCCAGCAGTGATGCGACTGTACAAGAGACCCAGTACTTC. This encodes CASSDATVQETQYF.

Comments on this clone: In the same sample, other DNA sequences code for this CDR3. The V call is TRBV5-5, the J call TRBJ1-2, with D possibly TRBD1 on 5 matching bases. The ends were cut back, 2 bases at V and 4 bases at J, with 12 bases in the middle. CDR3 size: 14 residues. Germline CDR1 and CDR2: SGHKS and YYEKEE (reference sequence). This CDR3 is CASSLTSGVYGYTF. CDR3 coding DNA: TGTGCCAGCAGCTTAACATCGGGGGTCTATGGCTACACCTTC.

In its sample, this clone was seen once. The CDR3 sequence is CAWSGRDNQPQHF. The CDR3 region has the DNA TGTGCCTGGAGTGGGCGGGACAATCAGCCCCAGCATTTT. The rearrangement links TRBV30 to TRBJ1-5; D is undetermined. V dropped 1 base and J dropped 3 bases, with 7 bases sitting between them. The length of the CDR3 is 13 residues. CDR1 is GTSNPN, CDR2 SVGIG, per germline (reference sequence).

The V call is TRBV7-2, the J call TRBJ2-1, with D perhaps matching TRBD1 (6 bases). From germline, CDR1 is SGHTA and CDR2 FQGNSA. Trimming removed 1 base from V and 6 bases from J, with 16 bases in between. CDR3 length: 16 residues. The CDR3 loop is CASSLVSAQGSNEQFF. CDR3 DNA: TGTGCCAGCAGCTTAGTTTCGGCACAGGGAAGCAATGAGCAGTTCTTC.

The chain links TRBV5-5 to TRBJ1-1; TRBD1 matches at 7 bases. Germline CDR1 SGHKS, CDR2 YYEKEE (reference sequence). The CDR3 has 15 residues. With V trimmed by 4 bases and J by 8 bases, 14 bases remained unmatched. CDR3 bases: TGTGCCAGCAGCCCGAACCCGACAGGGAAGGGGGAAGCTTTCTTT. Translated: CASSPNPTGKGEAFF.

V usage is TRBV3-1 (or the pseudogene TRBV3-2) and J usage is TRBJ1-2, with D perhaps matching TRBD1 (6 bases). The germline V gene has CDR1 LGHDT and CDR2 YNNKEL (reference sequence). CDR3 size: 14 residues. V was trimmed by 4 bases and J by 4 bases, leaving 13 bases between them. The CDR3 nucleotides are TGTGCCAGCAGCCGATGGCAGGGGACCTATGGCTACACCTTC. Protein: CASSRWQGTYGYTF.

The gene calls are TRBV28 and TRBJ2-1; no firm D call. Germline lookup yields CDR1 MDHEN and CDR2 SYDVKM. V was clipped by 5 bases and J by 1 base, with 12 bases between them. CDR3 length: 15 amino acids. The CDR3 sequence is CASSRSYGSYNEQFF. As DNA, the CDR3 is TGTGCCAGCAGTCGGAGTTACGGGTCCTACAATGAGCAGTTCTTC. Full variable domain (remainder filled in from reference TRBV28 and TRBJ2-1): DVKVTQSSRYLVKRTGEKVFLECVQDMDHENMFWYRQDPGLGLRLIYFSYDVKMKEKGDIPEGYSVSREKKERFSLILESASTNQTSMYLCASSRSYGSYNEQFFGPGTRLTVL.

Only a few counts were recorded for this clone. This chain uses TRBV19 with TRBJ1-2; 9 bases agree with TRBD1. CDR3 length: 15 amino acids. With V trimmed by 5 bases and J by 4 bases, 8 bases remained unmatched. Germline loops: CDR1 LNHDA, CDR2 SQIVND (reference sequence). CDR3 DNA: TGTGCCAGTAGTCCAAGGACAGGGGCCACCTATGGCTACACCTTC. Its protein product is CASSPRTGATYGYTF.

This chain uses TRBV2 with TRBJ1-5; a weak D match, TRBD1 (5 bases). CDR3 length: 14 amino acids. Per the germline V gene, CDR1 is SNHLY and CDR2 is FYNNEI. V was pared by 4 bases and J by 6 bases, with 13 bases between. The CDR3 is CASSVGQGGQPQHF. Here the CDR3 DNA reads TGTGCCAGCAGTGTGGGGCAGGGCGGTCAGCCCCAGCATTTT.

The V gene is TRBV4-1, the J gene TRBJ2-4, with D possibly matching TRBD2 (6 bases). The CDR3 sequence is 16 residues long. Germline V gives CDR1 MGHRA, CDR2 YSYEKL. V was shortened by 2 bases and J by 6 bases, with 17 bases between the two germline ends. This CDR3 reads CASSQSGRLGGNIQYF. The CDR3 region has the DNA TGCGCCAGCAGCCAAAGCGGCAGGCTGGGGGGAAACATTCAGTACTTC.

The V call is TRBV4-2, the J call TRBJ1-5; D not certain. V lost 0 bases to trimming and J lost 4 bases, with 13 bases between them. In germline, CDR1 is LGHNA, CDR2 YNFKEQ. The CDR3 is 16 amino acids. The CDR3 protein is CASSQEGGIRNQPQHF. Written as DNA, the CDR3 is TGTGCCAGCAGCCAAGAAGGAGGGATCAGAAATCAGCCCCAGCATTTT.

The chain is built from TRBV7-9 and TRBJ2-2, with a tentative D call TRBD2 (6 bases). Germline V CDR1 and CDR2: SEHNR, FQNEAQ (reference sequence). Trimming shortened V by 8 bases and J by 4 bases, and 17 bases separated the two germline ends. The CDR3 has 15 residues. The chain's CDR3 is CASPTGGEATGELFF. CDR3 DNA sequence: TGTGCCAGCCCCACCGGGGGAGAGGCCACCGGGGAGCTGTTTTTT.

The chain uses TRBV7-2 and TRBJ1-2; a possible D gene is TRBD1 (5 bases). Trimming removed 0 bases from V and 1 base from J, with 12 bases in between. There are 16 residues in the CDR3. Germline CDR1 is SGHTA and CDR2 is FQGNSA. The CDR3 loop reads CASSLAGPGINYGYTF. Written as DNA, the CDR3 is TGTGCCAGCAGCTTAGCGGGGCCAGGGATTAACTATGGCTACACCTTC.

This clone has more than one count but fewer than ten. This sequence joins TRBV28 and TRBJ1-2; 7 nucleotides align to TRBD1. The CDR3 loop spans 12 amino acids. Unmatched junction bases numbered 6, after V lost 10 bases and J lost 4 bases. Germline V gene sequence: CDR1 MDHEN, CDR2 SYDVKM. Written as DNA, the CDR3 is TGTGCCACCCGGGACAGAGTCTATGGCTACACCTTC. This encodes CATRDRVYGYTF.

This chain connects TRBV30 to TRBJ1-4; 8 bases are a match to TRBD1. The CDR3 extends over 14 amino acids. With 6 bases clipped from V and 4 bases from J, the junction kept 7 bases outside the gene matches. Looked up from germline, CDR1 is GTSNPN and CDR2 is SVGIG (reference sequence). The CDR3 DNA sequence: TGTGCCTGCCTCCCGGGACAGGATAATGAAAAACTGTTTTTT. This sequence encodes CACLPGQDNEKLFF.

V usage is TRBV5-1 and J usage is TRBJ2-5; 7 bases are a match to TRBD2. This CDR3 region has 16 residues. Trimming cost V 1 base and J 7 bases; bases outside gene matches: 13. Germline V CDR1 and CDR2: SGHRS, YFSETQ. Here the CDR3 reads CASSLLVAGPEGTQYF. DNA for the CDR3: TGCGCCAGCAGCTTGTTAGTAGCGGGCCCAGAGGGGACCCAGTACTTC.

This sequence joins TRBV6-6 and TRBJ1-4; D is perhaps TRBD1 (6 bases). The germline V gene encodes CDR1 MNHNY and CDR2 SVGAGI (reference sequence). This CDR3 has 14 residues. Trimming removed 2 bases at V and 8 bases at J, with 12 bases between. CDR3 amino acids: CASSYGPGAEKLFF. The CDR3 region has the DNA TGTGCCAGCAGTTACGGCCCAGGGGCCGAAAAACTGTTTTTT.

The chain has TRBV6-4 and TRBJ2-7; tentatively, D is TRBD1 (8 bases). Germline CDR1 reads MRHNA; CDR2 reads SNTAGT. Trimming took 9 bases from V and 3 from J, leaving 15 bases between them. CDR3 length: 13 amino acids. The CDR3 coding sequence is TGTGCCAGTCCAGGGGGCGGGAGCTACGAGCAGTACGTC. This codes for CASPGGGSYEQYV.

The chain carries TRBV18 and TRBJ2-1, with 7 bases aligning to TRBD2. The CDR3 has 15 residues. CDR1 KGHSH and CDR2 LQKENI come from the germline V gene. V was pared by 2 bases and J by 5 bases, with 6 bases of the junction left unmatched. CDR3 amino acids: CASSPGLAENNEQFF. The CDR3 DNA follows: TGTGCCAGCTCACCAGGGCTAGCGGAGAACAATGAGCAGTTCTTC.

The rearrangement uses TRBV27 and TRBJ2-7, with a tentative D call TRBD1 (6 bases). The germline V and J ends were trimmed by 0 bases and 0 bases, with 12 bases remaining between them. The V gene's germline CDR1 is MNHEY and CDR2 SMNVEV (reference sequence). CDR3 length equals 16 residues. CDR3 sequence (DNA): TGTGCCAGCAGTTTATCGCTTGGGGGCAGCTCCTACGAGCAGTACTTC. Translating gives CASSLSLGGSSYEQYF.

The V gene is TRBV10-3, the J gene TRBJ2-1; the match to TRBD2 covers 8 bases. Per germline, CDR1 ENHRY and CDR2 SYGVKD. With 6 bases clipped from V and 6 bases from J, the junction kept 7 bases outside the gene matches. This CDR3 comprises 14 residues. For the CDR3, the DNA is TGTGCCATCAGCCAAGCGGGAGTGGCCAATGAGCAGTTCTTC. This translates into CAISQAGVANEQFF.

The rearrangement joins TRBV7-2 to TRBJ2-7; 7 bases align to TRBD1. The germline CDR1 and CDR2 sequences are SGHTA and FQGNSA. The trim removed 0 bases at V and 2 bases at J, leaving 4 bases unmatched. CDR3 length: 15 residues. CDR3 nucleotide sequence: TGTGCCAGCAGCTTAGCGACAGGGTTAACCTACGAGCAGTACGTC. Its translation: CASSLATGLTYEQYV.

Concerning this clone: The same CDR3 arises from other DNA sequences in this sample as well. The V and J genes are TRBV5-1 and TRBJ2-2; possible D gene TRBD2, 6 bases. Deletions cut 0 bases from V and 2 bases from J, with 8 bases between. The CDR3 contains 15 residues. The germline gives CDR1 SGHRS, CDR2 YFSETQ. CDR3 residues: CASSLGRGNTGELFF. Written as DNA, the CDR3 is TGCGCCAGCAGCTTGGGGAGGGGAAACACCGGGGAGCTGTTTTTT.

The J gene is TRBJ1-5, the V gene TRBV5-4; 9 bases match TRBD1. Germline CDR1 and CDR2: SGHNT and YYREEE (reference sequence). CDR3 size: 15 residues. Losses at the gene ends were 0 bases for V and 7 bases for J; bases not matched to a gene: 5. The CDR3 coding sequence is TGTGCCAGCAGCTTGGACAGGGGGCTCGGGCAGCCCCAGCATTTT. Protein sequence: CASSLDRGLGQPQHF.

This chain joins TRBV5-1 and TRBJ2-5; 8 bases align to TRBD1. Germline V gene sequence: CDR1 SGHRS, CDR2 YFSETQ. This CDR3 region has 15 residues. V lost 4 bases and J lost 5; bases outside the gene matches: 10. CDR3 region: CASSPGQAGGETQYF. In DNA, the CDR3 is TGCGCCAGCAGCCCGGGACAGGCCGGTGGGGAGACCCAGTACTTC.

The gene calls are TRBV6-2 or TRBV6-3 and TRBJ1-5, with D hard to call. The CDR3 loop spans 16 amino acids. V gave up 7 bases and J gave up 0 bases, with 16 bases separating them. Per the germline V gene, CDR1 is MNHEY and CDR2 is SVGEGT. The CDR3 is CASTPLSPYSNQPQHF. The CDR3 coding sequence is TGTGCCAGCACCCCGTTAAGTCCCTATAGCAATCAGCCCCAGCATTTT.

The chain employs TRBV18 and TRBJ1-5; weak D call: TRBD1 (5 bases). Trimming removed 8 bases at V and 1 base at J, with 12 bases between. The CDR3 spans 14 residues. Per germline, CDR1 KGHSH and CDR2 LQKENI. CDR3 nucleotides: TGTGCCAGCGCCCTCTCAGGGAGCAATCAGCCCCAGCATTTT. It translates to CASALSGSNQPQHF.

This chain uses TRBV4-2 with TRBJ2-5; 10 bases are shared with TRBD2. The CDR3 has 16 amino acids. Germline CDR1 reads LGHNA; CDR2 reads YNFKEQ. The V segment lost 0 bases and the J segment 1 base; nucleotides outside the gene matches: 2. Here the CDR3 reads CASSQDGTSVQETQYF. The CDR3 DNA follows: TGTGCCAGCAGCCAAGATGGGACTAGCGTCCAAGAGACCCAGTACTTC.

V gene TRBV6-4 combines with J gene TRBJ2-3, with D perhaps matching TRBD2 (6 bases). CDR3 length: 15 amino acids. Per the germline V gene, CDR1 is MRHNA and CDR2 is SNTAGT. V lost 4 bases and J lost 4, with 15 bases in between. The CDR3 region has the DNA TGTGCCAGCAGTGCCGGGACCCCGGGGGCAGATACGCAGTATTTT. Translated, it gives CASSAGTPGADTQYF.